This passage covers 26 T cell receptor beta chains from one sample sequenced in a study of OX40 agonist ivuxolimab in advanced cancers. Repertoires were generated with immunoSEQ multiplex PCR, while TCRdb's copy carries only in-frame clones and drops some. The table includes fewer than 75,000 clones, about nine tenths detected once. The sequenced sample was CD4+ or CD8+ T cells sorted from blood, obtained in a trial of the OX40 agonist ivuxolimab. The receptor set was obtained from an adult with an advanced solid tumor such as melanoma, head and neck, liver or kidney cancer.

This chain connects TRBV6-5 to TRBJ2-7, with a weak D call TRBD1 (5 bases). The CDR3 totals 14 residues. Germline V gene lookup returns CDR1 MNHEY and CDR2 SVGAGI. V lost 6 bases and J 0 bases, leaving 12 bases between the germline ends. The CDR3 coding sequence is TGTGCCAGCAGCACCTCCGACAGCTCCTACGAGCAGTACTTC. Encoded protein: CASSTSDSSYEQYF.

The rearrangement links TRBV28 to TRBJ1-4; TRBD1 is a possible D gene (5 bases). From germline, CDR1 is MDHEN and CDR2 SYDVKM. V lost 8 bases and J lost 8, with 21 bases in between. This CDR3 has 15 residues. CDR3 coding DNA: TGTGCCAGCGTTGGGGGGACCGGAGGGGAGGAAAAACTGTTTTTT. Translating gives CASVGGTGGEEKLFF.

V usage is TRBV28 and J usage is TRBJ1-1; 8 positions match TRBD1. The CDR3 length is 17 residues. Trimming took 5 bases from V and 0 from J; bases not matched to a gene: 11. The germline V gene has CDR1 MDHEN and CDR2 SYDVKM. CDR3 residues: CASSQIGTGVMNTEAFF. The CDR3 DNA reads TGTGCCAGCAGTCAAATTGGGACAGGCGTTATGAACACTGAAGCTTTCTTT.

This clone was detected only once. V and J are TRBV28 and TRBJ1-2, with D maybe TRBD1 (5 bases). The germline V gene has CDR1 MDHEN and CDR2 SYDVKM. V shed 0 bases and J shed 10 bases, with 6 bases lying between them. The CDR3 loop spans 11 amino acids. CDR3: CASSLWGPYTF. DNA of the CDR3: TGTGCCAGCAGTTTATGGGGACCCTACACCTTC.

The J gene is TRBJ1-1, the V gene TRBV11-3; the D gene is possibly TRBD1 (5 bases). CDR3 size: 14 residues. The V gene lost 5 bases and the J gene lost 4 bases, with 14 bases spanning the gap. Germline V gives CDR1 SGHNT, CDR2 YENEEA. The CDR3 nucleotides are TGTGCCAGCAGCCCAGGGTTTTCGAGCACTGAAGCTTTCTTT. Translating it yields CASSPGFSSTEAFF.

This clone was seen only once. The V call is TRBV27, the J call TRBJ2-1; 8 bases align to TRBD2. Germline V gene lookup returns CDR1 MNHEY and CDR2 SMNVEV (reference sequence). V gave up 4 bases and J gave up 5 bases; unmatched junction bases: 7. This CDR3 comprises 15 residues. The DNA of the CDR3 is TGTGCCAGCAGTTACGGGACTAGTAGCCACAATGAGCAGTTCTTC. The encoded protein is CASSYGTSSHNEQFF.

The chain uses TRBV7-6 and TRBJ2-5; D might be TRBD2 (6 bases). The CDR3 is made up of 14 amino acids. Trimming took off 5 bases at V and 1 base at J, with 11 bases between the two ends. Germline-derived CDR1 and CDR2 are SGHVS and FNYEAQ. CDR3 sequence (DNA): TGTGCCAGCAGCCCAATCGGGGGCCAAGAGACCCAGTACTTC. Encoded protein: CASSPIGGQETQYF.

The sample holds a few counts of this clone. This chain joins TRBV5-4 and TRBJ2-5, with D unclear. The V end lost 3 bases, the J end lost 0 bases, and 6 bases lay between the germline ends. Germline V gene data show CDR1 as SGHNT and CDR2 as YYREEE (reference sequence). The CDR3 runs 13 residues. The CDR3 sequence: CASSSRYQETQYF. Written as DNA, the CDR3 is TGTGCCAGCAGCTCTCGTTACCAAGAGACCCAGTACTTC.

This clone was picked up one time. This sequence joins TRBV10-1 and TRBJ1-3; no firm D call. The V end lost 4 bases, the J end lost 0 bases, and 4 bases lay between the germline ends. The CDR3 is 13 residues long. Germline assignment: CDR1 WNHNN and CDR2 SYGVQD (reference sequence). CDR3: CASSAGSGNTIYF. The DNA of the CDR3 is TGCGCCAGCAGTGCCGGCTCTGGAAACACCATATATTTT.

The chain uses TRBV19 and TRBJ2-5; no reliable D call. V shed 3 bases and J shed 5 bases, with 10 bases lying between them. Germline CDR1 LNHDA, CDR2 SQIVND (reference sequence). The CDR3 consists of 13 residues. This CDR3 reads CASSINRAETQYF. DNA for the CDR3: TGTGCCAGTAGTATTAATCGGGCTGAGACCCAGTACTTC. Complete variable domain (other parts from reference TRBV19 and TRBJ2-5): DGGITQSPKYLFRKEGQNVTLSCEQNLNHDAMYWYRQDPGQGLRLIYYSQIVNDFQKGDIAEGYSVSREKKESFPLTVTSAQKNPTAFYLCASSINRAETQYFGPGTRLLVL.

CDR3 nucleotides: TGTGCCAGCAGCTTGTACGGGAGGAACACCGGGGAGCTGTTTTTT. It translates to CASSLYGRNTGELFF. This chain uses TRBV5-6 with TRBJ2-2; weak D call: TRBD2 (6 bases). This CDR3 region has 15 residues. Germline V CDR1 and CDR2: SGHDT, YYEEEE. V shed 1 base and J shed 1 base, with 8 bases lying between them.

The CDR3 coding sequence is TGTGCCAGCAGCTTAGATGTGGGAGGAAATGAGCAGTTCTTC. It encodes CASSLDVGGNEQFF. The V and J genes are TRBV7-2 and TRBJ2-1, with D possibly being TRBD2 (6 bases). Germline values: CDR1 SGHTA, CDR2 FQGNSA. Trimming cost V 1 base and J 7 bases, with 11 bases left between them. This CDR3 has 14 residues.

CDR3 sequence: CASSNFLLNSGNTIYF. The CDR3 DNA reads as TGTGCCAGCAGCAATTTCCTTCTCAACTCTGGAAACACCATATATTTT. The chain links TRBV7-9 to TRBJ1-3; D call uncertain. The CDR3 spans 16 residues. Per the germline V gene, CDR1 is SEHNR and CDR2 is FQNEAQ (reference sequence). V lost 5 bases and J lost 0, with 14 bases in between.

This chain joins TRBV10-3 and TRBJ1-5, with 10 nucleotides matching TRBD1. CDR3 length: 16 amino acids. Germline loops: CDR1 ENHRY, CDR2 SYGVKD. J lost 1 base, V lost 8 bases, and 8 bases had no gene match. The CDR3 here is CAIETGGEESNQPQHF. In nucleotides, the CDR3 is TGTGCCATCGAGACAGGGGGCGAGGAGAGCAATCAGCCCCAGCATTTT.

This chain links TRBV4-2 with TRBJ2-5, with 9 bases that match TRBD2. The DNA end is more similar to TRBJ2-7, so the J call may be wrong. The CDR3 is made up of 15 amino acids. Germline CDR1 and CDR2: LGHNA and YNFKEQ. The DNA of the CDR3 is TGTGCCAGCAGCCACGAAGCGGGGGGCATATACGAGCAGTACTTC. Protein: CASSHEAGGIYEQYF.

Judged by abundance, this clone is medium-sized. V is TRBV27 and J is TRBJ1-1, with no clear D. Trimming left V 7 bases short and J 0 bases short, with 9 bases between. This CDR3 comprises 13 residues. Looked up from germline, CDR1 is MNHEY and CDR2 is SMNVEV (reference sequence). The chain's CDR3 is CASKRGMNTEAFF. DNA of the CDR3: TGTGCCAGCAAGAGAGGGATGAACACTGAAGCTTTCTTT.

This chain joins TRBV5-1 and TRBJ1-6; D remains unclear. In germline, CDR1 is SGHRS, CDR2 YFSETQ. The V and J ends lost 6 bases and 7 bases respectively, with 11 bases between them. The CDR3 loop spans 13 amino acids. The CDR3 loop reads CASTPLGNSPLHF. In DNA form, the CDR3 reads TGCGCCAGCACCCCGCTAGGGAATTCACCCCTCCACTTT.

This chain links TRBV10-3 with TRBJ2-1, with 9 bases lining up with TRBD2. The CDR3 extends over 14 amino acids. V gave up 6 bases and J gave up 9 bases; unmatched junction bases: 9. Germline loops: CDR1 ENHRY, CDR2 SYGVKD. The CDR3 loop reads CAISPSGIASEQFF. The CDR3 nucleotides read TGTGCCATCAGCCCTAGCGGGATTGCTAGTGAGCAGTTCTTC.

The gene calls are TRBV25-1 and TRBJ2-6; the D gene could be TRBD1 or TRBD2 (5 bases each). CDR3 length: 18 amino acids. Germline V gene lookup returns CDR1 MGHDK and CDR2 SYGVNS. V was clipped by 7 bases and J by 0 bases, with 19 bases between them. DNA of the CDR3: TGTGCCAGCACTCGAGGGCAGGGCGAACTCTCTGGGGCCAACGTCCTGACTTTC. Translated, it gives CASTRGQGELSGANVLTF.

The chain links TRBV5-6 to TRBJ1-2; the match to TRBD1 covers 7 bases. The CDR3 extends over 16 amino acids. Germline V lookup: CDR1 SGHDT, CDR2 YYEEEE. V shed 1 base and J 4 bases; nucleotides not matched to a gene: 10. The CDR3 protein is CASSLRVRGPFYGYTF. The CDR3 nucleotides are TGTGCCAGCAGCTTGAGGGTGAGGGGGCCCTTCTATGGCTACACCTTC.

The rearrangement links TRBV20-1 to TRBJ2-5, with D perhaps TRBD1 (6 bases). The end of the DNA aligns better with TRBJ2-7, so the J call may be wrong. The CDR3 spans 11 residues. CDR1 and CDR2 from the germline V gene are DFQATT and SNEGSKA (reference sequence). CDR3 nucleotide sequence: TGCAGTGCTGCGGACAGTTACGAGCAGTACTTC. Translation: CSAADSYEQYF.

V and J are TRBV9 and TRBJ2-5; TRBD2 matches at 7 bases. The CDR3 contains 15 residues. CDR1 and CDR2 from the germline V gene are SGDLS and YYNGEE. Trimming took 4 bases from V and 4 from J; bases not matched to a gene: 10. DNA for the CDR3: TGTGCCAGCAGCTACAGTGGGGGGGAGGTAGAGACCCAGTACTTC. This sequence encodes CASSYSGGEVETQYF.

The chain employs TRBV18 and TRBJ2-4; TRBD2 is a possible D gene (7 bases). The CDR3 is made up of 15 amino acids. Germline CDR1 is KGHSH and CDR2 is LQKENI. The V end was cut by 6 bases, the J end by 7 bases, with 19 bases between. CDR3 region: CASSPQNREGNIQYF. CDR3 sequence (DNA): TGTGCCAGCTCGCCGCAGAACAGGGAGGGCAACATTCAGTACTTC.

This chain uses TRBV15 with TRBJ2-1; 8 positions agree with TRBD1. Per germline, CDR1 LNHNV and CDR2 YYDKDF (reference sequence). The CDR3 totals 15 residues. J lost 7 bases, V lost 6 bases, and 11 bases had no gene match. The CDR3 here is CATSSMDRVGNEQFF. The DNA of the CDR3 is TGTGCCACCAGTAGTATGGACAGGGTTGGAAATGAGCAGTTCTTC. The variable domain in full, with the rest retrieved from reference TRBV15 and TRBJ2-1, is DAMVIQNPRYQVTQFGKPVTLSCSQTLNHNVMYWYQQKSSQAPKLLFHYYDKDFNNEADTPDNFQSRRPNTSFCFLDIRSPGLGDTAMYLCATSSMDRVGNEQFFGPGTRLTVL.

The gene calls are TRBV16 and TRBJ2-1; no clear D. With 2 bases removed from V and 4 bases from J, the gap between germline ends came to 3 bases. Germline V gene lookup returns CDR1 KGHSY and CDR2 FQNENV. The CDR3 covers 12 residues. The chain's CDR3 is CASSQQYNEQFF. CDR3 DNA sequence: TGTGCCAGCAGCCAACAATACAATGAGCAGTTCTTC.

The V and J genes are TRBV6-5 and TRBJ2-7; TRBD2 might be the D (5 bases). Germline CDR1 MNHEY, CDR2 SVGAGI. Trimming shortened V by 6 bases and J by 7 bases, and 10 bases separated the two germline ends. This CDR3 spans 11 amino acids. The CDR3 sequence is CASRKGDEQYF. The CDR3 DNA reads as TGTGCCAGCAGGAAGGGAGATGAGCAGTACTTC.